The clone carrying this TCR beta chain has a handful of counts. The data belong to a study of blood T cells in healthy people across ages. The authors ran a second PCR of about 6 to 12 cycles using a sample-barcoded 5' primer and a J-beta primer mix. Each CDR3 protein is one row after TCRdb ran MiXCR on the 5' RACE reads. The sample has about 720,000 distinct CDR3 sequences; 22% are singletons. The V gene end was trimmed by 0 bases and the J gene end by 3 bases; junction bases not matched to a gene: 3. Germline V gene data show CDR1 as SGHAT and CDR2 as FQDESV (reference sequence). The CDR3 loop spans 15 amino acids.

This chain uses TRBV11-1 with TRBJ2-3; the match to TRBD1 covers 7 bases. The sequenced material came from blood. This sequence was found in a man in his 70s in good health. The CDR3 spells CASSLADRPTDTQYF. CDR3 bases: TGTGCCAGCAGCTTAGCGGACAGGCCTACAGATACGCAGTATTTT.